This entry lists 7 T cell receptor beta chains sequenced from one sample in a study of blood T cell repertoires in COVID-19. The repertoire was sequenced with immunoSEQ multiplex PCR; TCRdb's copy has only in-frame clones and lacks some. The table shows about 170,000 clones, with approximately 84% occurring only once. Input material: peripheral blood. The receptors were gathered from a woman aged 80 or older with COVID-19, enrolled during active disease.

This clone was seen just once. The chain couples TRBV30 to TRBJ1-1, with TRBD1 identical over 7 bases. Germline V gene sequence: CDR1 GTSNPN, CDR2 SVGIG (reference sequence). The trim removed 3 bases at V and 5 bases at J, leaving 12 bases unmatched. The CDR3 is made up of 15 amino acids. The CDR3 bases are TGTGCCTGGAGCGGGGCCAGGGGGATAGGGACTGAAGCTTTCTTT. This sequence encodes CAWSGARGIGTEAFF.

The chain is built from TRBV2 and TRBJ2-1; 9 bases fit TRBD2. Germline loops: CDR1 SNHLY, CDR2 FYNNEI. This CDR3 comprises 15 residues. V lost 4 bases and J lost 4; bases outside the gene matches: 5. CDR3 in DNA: TGTGCCAGCAGTGTTCAGACTAGCGGATACAATGAGCAGTTCTTC. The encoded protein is CASSVQTSGYNEQFF.

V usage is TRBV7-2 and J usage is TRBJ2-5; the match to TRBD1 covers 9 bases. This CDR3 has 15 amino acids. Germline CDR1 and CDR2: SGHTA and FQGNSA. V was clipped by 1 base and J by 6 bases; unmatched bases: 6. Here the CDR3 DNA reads TGTGCCAGCAGCTTAGGGGGACAGGGTCTTAAGACCCAGTACTTC. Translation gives CASSLGGQGLKTQYF.

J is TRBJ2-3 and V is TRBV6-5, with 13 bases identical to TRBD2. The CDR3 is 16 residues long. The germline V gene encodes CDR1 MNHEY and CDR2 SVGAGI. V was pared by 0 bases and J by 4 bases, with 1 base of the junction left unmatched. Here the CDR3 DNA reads TGTGCCAGCAGTTACTCGGGACTAGCGGGACCAGATACGCAGTATTTT. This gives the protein CASSYSGLAGPDTQYF.

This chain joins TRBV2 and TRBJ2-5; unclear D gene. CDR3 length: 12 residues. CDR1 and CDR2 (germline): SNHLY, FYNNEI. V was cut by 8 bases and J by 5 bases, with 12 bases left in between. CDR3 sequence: CASGLARETQYF. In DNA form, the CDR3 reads TGTGCCAGCGGTTTGGCGCGGGAGACCCAGTACTTC.

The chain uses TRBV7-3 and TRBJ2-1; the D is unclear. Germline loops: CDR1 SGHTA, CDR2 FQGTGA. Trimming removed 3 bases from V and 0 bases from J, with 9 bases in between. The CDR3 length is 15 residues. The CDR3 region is CASSFSGSSYNEQFF. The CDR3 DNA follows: TGTGCCAGCAGCTTTTCAGGAAGCTCCTACAATGAGCAGTTCTTC.

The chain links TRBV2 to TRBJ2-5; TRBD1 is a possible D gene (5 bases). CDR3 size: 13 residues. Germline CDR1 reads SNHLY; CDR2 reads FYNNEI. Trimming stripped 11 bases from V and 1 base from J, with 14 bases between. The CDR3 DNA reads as TGTGCCGCGCACAGGTACCGCCAAGAGACCCAGTACTTC. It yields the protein CAAHRYRQETQYF.